This TCR beta chain was profiled in a study of blood T cell repertoires in COVID-19. Study background: Nucleic acid was either cDNA or gDNA, and it came from T cells, B-cell-depleted T cells, or PBMCs.

Cohort placement rested on clinical history that participants reported themselves. Exposed participants encountered a COVID-19 case during the 2 weeks preceding study entry. In the source study's methods: Estimated nucleated cell counts came from reference gene primer amplification. Profiling relied on immunoSEQ multiplex PCR, and the TCRdb table lists in-frame clones only, not all of them. From that table come the V and J calls and clone size; the DNA was used to work out D and trimming. The sample gives 150,000 or so clones, 80% to 85% of which show up once; about 5% is in the top ten. This CDR3 has 15 residues. The germline V and J ends were trimmed by 3 bases and 0 bases, with 9 bases remaining between them. The germline V gene has CDR1 SNHLY and CDR2 FYNNEI.

The chain uses TRBV2 and TRBJ2-1, with unresolved D. This sequence was found in a man between 65 and 85 years old who had been exposed to COVID-19. Source material: PBMCs or T cells enriched from blood (not recorded which). In DNA, the CDR3 is TGTGCCAGCAGTGAGACACCGAGCTCCTACAATGAGCAGTTCTTC. It codes for CASSETPSSYNEQFF.